This T cell receptor (beta chain) is drawn from a study of blood T cell repertoires in COVID-19. Study at large: Donors in the United States, Italy and Spain gave samples during acute or convalescent COVID-19. From T cells, B-cell-depleted T cells, or PBMCs came the material, which was cDNA or gDNA.

In germline, CDR1 is SGHVS, CDR2 FQNEAQ. The CDR3 loop spans 15 amino acids. The trim removed 4 bases at V and 2 bases at J, leaving 7 bases unmatched. Original processing notes: Cell counts per sample came from amplifying reference gene primers. Only in-frame clones appear in the TCRdb table, and some are missing; sequencing was by immunoSEQ multiplex PCR. Clonal size and the V and J genes are those of that table, whereas D and trimming came from the DNA. Of about 220,000 clones in the sample, around 83% were seen once. The material sequenced was peripheral blood. The chain carries TRBV7-8 and TRBJ1-2, with 7 positions matching TRBD1. The TCR comes from a man aged 45-65 years who had recovered from COVID-19. The CDR3 coding sequence is TGTGCCAGCAGCTCTAGAGCCAGGGGGAACTATGGCTACACCTTC. This codes for CASSSRARGNYGYTF.